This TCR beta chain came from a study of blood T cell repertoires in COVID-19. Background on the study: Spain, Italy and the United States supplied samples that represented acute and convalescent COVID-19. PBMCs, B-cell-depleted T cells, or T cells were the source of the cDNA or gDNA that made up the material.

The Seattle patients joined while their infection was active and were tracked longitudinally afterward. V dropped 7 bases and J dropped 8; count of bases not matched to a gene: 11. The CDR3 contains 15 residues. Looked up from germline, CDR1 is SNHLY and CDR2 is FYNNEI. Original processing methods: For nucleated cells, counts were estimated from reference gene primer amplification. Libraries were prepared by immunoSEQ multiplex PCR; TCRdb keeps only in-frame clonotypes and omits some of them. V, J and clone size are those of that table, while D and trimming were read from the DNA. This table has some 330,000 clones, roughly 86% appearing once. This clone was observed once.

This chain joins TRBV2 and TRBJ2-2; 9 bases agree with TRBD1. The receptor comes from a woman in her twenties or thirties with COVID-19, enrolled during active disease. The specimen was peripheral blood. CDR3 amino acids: CASTPVTGGGGELFF. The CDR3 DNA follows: TGTGCCAGCACCCCAGTGACAGGGGGAGGGGGGGAGCTGTTTTTT.